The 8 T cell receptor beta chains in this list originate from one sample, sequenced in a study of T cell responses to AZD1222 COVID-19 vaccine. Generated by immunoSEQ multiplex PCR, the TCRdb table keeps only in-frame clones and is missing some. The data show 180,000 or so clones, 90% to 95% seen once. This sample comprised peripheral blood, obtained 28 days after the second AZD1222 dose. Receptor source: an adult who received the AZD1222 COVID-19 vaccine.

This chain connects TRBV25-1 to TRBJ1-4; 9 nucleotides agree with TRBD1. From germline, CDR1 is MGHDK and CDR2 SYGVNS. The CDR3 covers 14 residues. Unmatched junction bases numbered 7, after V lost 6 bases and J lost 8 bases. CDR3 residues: CASRTGQGNEKLFF. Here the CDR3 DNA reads TGTGCCAGCAGAACGGGACAGGGTAACGAAAAACTGTTTTTT.

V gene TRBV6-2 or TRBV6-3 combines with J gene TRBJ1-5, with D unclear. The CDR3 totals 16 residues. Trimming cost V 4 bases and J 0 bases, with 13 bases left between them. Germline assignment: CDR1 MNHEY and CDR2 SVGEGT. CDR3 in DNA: TGTGCCAGCAGTTCACCCGCAAGCTATAGCAATCAGCCCCAGCATTTT. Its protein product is CASSSPASYSNQPQHF.

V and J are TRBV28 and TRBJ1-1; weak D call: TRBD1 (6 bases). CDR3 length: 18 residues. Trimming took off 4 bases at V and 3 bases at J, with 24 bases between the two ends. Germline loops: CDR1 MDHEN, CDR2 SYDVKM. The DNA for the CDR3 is TGTGCCAGCAGTTATCCCCCCTGGTCGAGGGAGGGGGACACTGAAGCTTTCTTT. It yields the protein CASSYPPWSREGDTEAFF.

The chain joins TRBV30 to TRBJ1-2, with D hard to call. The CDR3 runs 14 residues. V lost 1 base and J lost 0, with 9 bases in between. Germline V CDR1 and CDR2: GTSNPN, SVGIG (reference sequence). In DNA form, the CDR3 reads TGTGCCTGGAGTGGGGCAGTAACTAACTATGGCTACACCTTC. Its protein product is CAWSGAVTNYGYTF.

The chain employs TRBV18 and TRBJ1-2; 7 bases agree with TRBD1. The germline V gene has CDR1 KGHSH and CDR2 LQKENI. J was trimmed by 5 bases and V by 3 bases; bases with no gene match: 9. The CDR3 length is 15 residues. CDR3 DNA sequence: TGTGCCAGCTCACCGGGGGACAGAAGACGGTATGGCTACACCTTC. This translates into CASSPGDRRRYGYTF.

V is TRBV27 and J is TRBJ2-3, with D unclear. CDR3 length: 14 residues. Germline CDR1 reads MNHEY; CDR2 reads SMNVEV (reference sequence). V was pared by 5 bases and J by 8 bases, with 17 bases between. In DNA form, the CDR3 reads TGTGCCAGCAGTCTTGGACCCCTTCGAGGTACGCAGTATTTT. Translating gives CASSLGPLRGTQYF.

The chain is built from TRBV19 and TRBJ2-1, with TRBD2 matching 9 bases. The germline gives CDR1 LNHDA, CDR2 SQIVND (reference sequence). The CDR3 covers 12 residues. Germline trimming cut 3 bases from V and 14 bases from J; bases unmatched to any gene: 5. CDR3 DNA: TGTGCCAGTAGTATCCCTAGCGGGAAGGAGTTCTTC. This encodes CASSIPSGKEFF.

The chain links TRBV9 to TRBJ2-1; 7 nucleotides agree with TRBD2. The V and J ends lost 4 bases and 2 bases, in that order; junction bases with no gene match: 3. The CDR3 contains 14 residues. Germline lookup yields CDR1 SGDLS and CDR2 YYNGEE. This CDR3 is CASSPSGPYNEQFF. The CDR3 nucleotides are TGTGCCAGCAGCCCTAGCGGTCCCTACAATGAGCAGTTCTTC.